One TCR beta chain is described in this entry. What it recognizes is unknown. The PCR had 60 Vbeta and 13 Jbeta primers. The table came from immunoSEQ multiplex PCR; TCRdb's copy has only in-frame clones and leaves some out. This sample has 210,000 or so clones; 75% to 80% occur once, and the top ten carry roughly 1.9%. CDR1 and CDR2 (germline): SGHAT, FQDESV (reference sequence). CDR3 size: 15 residues. The junction had 1 base not matched to a gene; V was cut back by 0 bases and J by 5 bases. These data are taken from a study of cytomegalovirus exposure and HLA in healthy donors. General study points: Indistinguishable V segments, including TRBV6-2 and TRBV6-3, were excluded. Presence/absence comparisons presumed near-even sequencing depth among donors.

This chain joins TRBV11-1 and TRBJ2-1, with 10 bases matching TRBD2. Sequenced material: PBMCs. The sequence came from a man younger than 30 in good health and CMV-seronegative. CDR3 amino acids: CASSLALAGDNEQFF. The CDR3 region has the DNA TGTGCCAGCAGCTTAGCGCTAGCGGGAGACAATGAGCAGTTCTTC.